The 20 T cell receptor beta chains presented below share a single source sample, sequenced in a study of cytotoxic CD8 clonotypes in ibrutinib-treated CLL. Using immunoSEQ multiplex PCR, the repertoire was profiled, and TCRdb retains in-frame clones only, with some absent. The repertoire holds approximately 100,000 clones, with about 50% as singletons. The sequencing used PBMCs, collected after 24 months of ibrutinib treatment. These receptors were collected from a human donor with chronic lymphocytic leukemia.

This sequence joins TRBV29-1 and TRBJ2-7; 8 bases map to TRBD1. Germline V gene data show CDR1 as SQVTM and CDR2 as ANQGSEA. The ends lost 2 bases at V and 0 bases at J; junction bases unmatched: 6. The CDR3 is made up of 15 amino acids. CDR3 protein: CSVERRTGSSYEQYF. The CDR3 nucleotides read TGCAGCGTTGAACGACGGACAGGGAGCTCCTACGAGCAGTACTTC.

This sequence joins TRBV7-2 and TRBJ1-3, with D possibly TRBD1 on 6 matching bases. The CDR3 loop spans 16 amino acids. The germline V gene has CDR1 SGHTA and CDR2 FQGNSA. V was clipped by 6 bases and J by 3 bases, with 18 bases between them. The CDR3 here is CASRSGPGVGGNTIYF. In DNA, the CDR3 is TGTGCCAGCAGATCAGGGCCAGGGGTGGGTGGAAACACCATATATTTT.

J is TRBJ1-1 and V is TRBV7-9, with TRBD1 matching 8 bases. This CDR3 is 14 amino acids long. In germline, CDR1 is SEHNR, CDR2 FQNEAQ (reference sequence). V trimming: 8 bases; J trimming: 4 bases; junction bases outside the gene matches: 9. The CDR3, as DNA: TGTGCCAGCCAAGAAACAGGGGGTGGCACTGAAGCTTTCTTT. Translation: CASQETGGGTEAFF.

The gene calls are TRBV6-5 and TRBJ2-7, with D unclear. Germline CDR1 MNHEY, CDR2 SVGAGI. Trimming took 2 bases from V and 0 from J, leaving 11 bases between them. The CDR3 covers 15 residues. In DNA, the CDR3 is TGTGCCAGCAGTTACGCCAGGACGAACTCCTACGAGCAGTACTTC. Amino acids: CASSYARTNSYEQYF.

The V gene is TRBV5-4, the J gene TRBJ1-1; D may be TRBD1 (5 bases). Germline V gives CDR1 SGHNT, CDR2 YYREEE (reference sequence). The CDR3 totals 15 residues. V lost 4 bases, J lost 0 bases, and 13 bases lay in between. The CDR3 loop is CASSTRQNMNTEAFF. The CDR3 DNA follows: TGTGCCAGCAGCACCCGACAGAACATGAACACTGAAGCTTTCTTT.

V gene TRBV9 combines with J gene TRBJ1-2; a possible D gene is TRBD1 (5 bases). CDR3 size: 14 residues. V was pared by 4 bases and J by 4 bases, with 14 bases between. Germline-derived CDR1 and CDR2 are SGDLS and YYNGEE. The CDR3 DNA follows: TGTGCCAGCAGCTCGTCGGGACTCCTCTATGGCTACACCTTC. It is translated as CASSSSGLLYGYTF.

The table lists this clone with a few counts. The CDR3 DNA reads TGTGCCAGCAGCTTGGGTGGTTCTAACTATGGCTACACCTTC. This encodes CASSLGGSNYGYTF. The chain combines TRBV5-6 with TRBJ1-2; D call uncertain. Trimming left V 0 bases short and J 0 bases short, with 6 bases between. CDR1 is SGHDT, CDR2 YYEEEE, per germline. This CDR3 contains 14 residues.

This clone was seen a handful of times. V and J are TRBV7-2 and TRBJ2-3; D is uncertain. Looked up from germline, CDR1 is SGHTA and CDR2 is FQGNSA. This CDR3 is built from 12 residues. Trimming removed 5 bases at V and 0 bases at J, with 3 bases between. The CDR3 bases are TGTGCCAGCAGCGAAAGCACAGATACGCAGTATTTT. This codes for CASSESTDTQYF.

This chain connects TRBV19 to TRBJ1-1, with TRBD1 matching 9 bases. CDR1 is LNHDA, CDR2 SQIVND, per germline (reference sequence). With 5 bases clipped from V and 11 bases from J, the junction kept 6 bases outside the gene matches. The CDR3 has 12 amino acids. The chain's CDR3 is CASSFRTGVAFF. In nucleotides, the CDR3 is TGTGCCAGTAGTTTCCGGACAGGGGTGGCTTTCTTT.

This clone has a single count. The chain has TRBV25-1 and TRBJ2-5; 8 bases are shared with TRBD2. Germline-derived CDR1 and CDR2 are MGHDK and SYGVNS. After removal of 3 bases from V and 7 bases from J, the junction contained 4 bases not matched to a gene. The CDR3 spans 13 residues. This CDR3 reads CASSDSRGATQYF. The CDR3 DNA reads as TGTGCCAGCAGTGACTCGCGGGGGGCGACCCAGTACTTC.

The V and J genes are TRBV5-1 and TRBJ2-5, with TRBD2 as a possible D gene (7 bases). Germline lookup yields CDR1 SGHRS and CDR2 YFSETQ. The CDR3 has 13 amino acids. V gave up 5 bases and J gave up 5 bases, with 13 bases separating them. This chain's CDR3 is CASRLRGGETQYF. CDR3 sequence (DNA): TGCGCCAGCAGACTCAGGGGAGGGGAGACCCAGTACTTC.

In its sample, this clone was seen a few times. This chain connects TRBV5-1 to TRBJ1-1, with D perhaps TRBD1 (5 bases). V was cut by 0 bases and J by 4 bases, with 13 bases left in between. From germline, CDR1 is SGHRS and CDR2 YFSETQ. The length of the CDR3 is 15 residues. The CDR3 loop reads CASSLDTGGGTEAFF. Here the CDR3 DNA reads TGCGCCAGCAGCTTGGACACAGGAGGAGGCACTGAAGCTTTCTTT. Complete variable domain (other parts from reference TRBV5-1 and TRBJ1-1): KAGVTQTPRYLIKTRGQQVTLSCSPISGHRSVSWYQQTPGQGLQFLFEYFSETQRNKGNFPGRFSGRQFSNSRSEMNVSTLELGDSALYLCASSLDTGGGTEAFFGQGTRLTVV.

The chain joins TRBV29-1 to TRBJ2-5, with D perhaps matching TRBD2 (5 bases). Per the germline V gene, CDR1 is SQVTM and CDR2 is ANQGSEA. With 7 bases removed from V and 0 bases from J, the gap between germline ends came to 9 bases. The CDR3 runs 12 residues. CDR3 amino acids: CSAVLDQETQYF. The DNA for the CDR3 is TGCAGCGCTGTACTAGACCAAGAGACCCAGTACTTC.

With regard to this clone: Other nucleotide sequences from this sample produce the same CDR3. The chain combines TRBV30 with TRBJ2-3, with TRBD2 as a possible D gene (6 bases). The CDR3 loop spans 14 amino acids. Germline V gene data show CDR1 as GTSNPN and CDR2 as SVGIG (reference sequence). V shed 2 bases and J shed 2 bases, with 11 bases lying between them. CDR3 nucleotide sequence: TGTGCCTGGAGTAGAACGGGACTCACAGATACGCAGTATTTT. It codes for CAWSRTGLTDTQYF.

J is TRBJ2-7 and V is TRBV7-2; D may correspond to TRBD1 or TRBD2 (7 bases each). Trimming took 6 bases from V and 5 from J, leaving 14 bases between them. Germline V gene lookup returns CDR1 SGHTA and CDR2 FQGNSA. This CDR3 spans 13 amino acids. The CDR3 here is CASRRQGGNEQYF. CDR3 nucleotides: TGTGCCAGCAGGAGACAGGGAGGGAACGAGCAGTACTTC.

The CDR3 reads CASSVGGGNEQFF. The CDR3 coding sequence is TGTGCCAGCAGCGTAGGGGGAGGCAATGAGCAGTTCTTC. J is TRBJ2-1 and V is TRBV9, with D maybe TRBD2 (6 bases). CDR1 is SGDLS and CDR2 is YYNGEE in the germline V gene. The CDR3 sequence is 13 residues long. Trimming stripped 0 bases from V and 6 bases from J, with 7 bases between.

This chain links TRBV5-1 with TRBJ2-3; D is possibly TRBD2 (5 bases). Trimming stripped 3 bases from V and 10 bases from J, with 21 bases between. From germline, CDR1 is SGHRS and CDR2 YFSETQ. This CDR3 contains 15 residues. CDR3 DNA: TGCGCCAGCAGCTCTGGGGAGACGACGCCGAAGGCGCAGTATTTT. Its protein product is CASSSGETTPKAQYF.

This chain joins TRBV7-6 and TRBJ1-1; D is unclear. CDR3 size: 15 residues. Per the germline V gene, CDR1 is SGHVS and CDR2 is FNYEAQ. The V end was cut by 2 bases, the J end by 1 base, with 11 bases between. The CDR3 protein is CASSLLVGGNTEAFF. As DNA, the CDR3 is TGTGCCAGCAGCTTATTGGTCGGAGGGAACACTGAAGCTTTCTTT.

The chain employs TRBV9 and TRBJ2-7, with D uncertain. The germline V gene has CDR1 SGDLS and CDR2 YYNGEE. The CDR3 extends over 16 amino acids. Deletions cut 4 bases from V and 2 bases from J, with 19 bases between. The chain's CDR3 is CASSPHISVSPYEQYF. CDR3 nucleotides: TGTGCCAGCAGCCCCCATATTTCCGTAAGCCCCTACGAGCAGTACTTC.

The gene calls are TRBV14 and TRBJ2-5; D remains ambiguous. Germline loops: CDR1 SGHDN, CDR2 FVKESK. The CDR3 extends over 15 amino acids. V lost 4 bases to trimming and J lost 5 bases, with 17 bases between them. The CDR3 nucleotides read TGTGCCAGCAGCCCCCTCGGTTCTCTCGAGGAGACCCAGTACTTC. Encoded protein: CASSPLGSLEETQYF. Together with reference TRBV14 and TRBJ2-5, the CDR3 gives the full variable domain: EAGVTQFPSHSVIEKGQTVTLRCDPISGHDNLYWYRRVMGKEIKFLLHFVKESKQDESGMPNNRFLAERTGGTYSTLKVQPAELEDSGVYFCASSPLGSLEETQYFGPGTRLLVL.